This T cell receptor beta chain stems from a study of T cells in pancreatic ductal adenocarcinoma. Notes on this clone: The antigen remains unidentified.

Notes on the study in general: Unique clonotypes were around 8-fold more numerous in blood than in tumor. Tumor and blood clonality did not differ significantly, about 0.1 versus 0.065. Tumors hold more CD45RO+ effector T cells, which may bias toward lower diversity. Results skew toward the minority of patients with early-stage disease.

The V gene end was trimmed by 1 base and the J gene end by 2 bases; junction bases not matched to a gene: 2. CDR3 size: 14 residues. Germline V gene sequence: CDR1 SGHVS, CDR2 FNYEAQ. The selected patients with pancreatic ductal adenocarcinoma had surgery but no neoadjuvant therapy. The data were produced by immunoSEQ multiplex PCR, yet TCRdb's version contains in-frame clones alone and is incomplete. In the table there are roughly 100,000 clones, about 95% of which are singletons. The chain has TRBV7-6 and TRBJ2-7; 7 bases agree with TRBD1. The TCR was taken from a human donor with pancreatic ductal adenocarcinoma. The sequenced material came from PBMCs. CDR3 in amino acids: CASSLGGTAYEQYF. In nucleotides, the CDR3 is TGTGCCAGCAGCTTAGGTGGGACAGCCTACGAGCAGTACTTC.